This TCR beta chain was recovered during a study of Ad26.COV2.S vaccination and SARS-CoV-2 variants. On this clone: Its antigen is unknown.

Stated treatment: about 20 received Ad26.COV2.S at low or high dose, single or two shots; 5 received placebo; per-sample allocation not given. Sample collection was performed on day 63 after the first vaccine or placebo injection. Here immunoSEQ multiplex PCR was the method, and the copy in TCRdb shows in-frame clones only, minus some. The sample holds over 400,000 clones, over 80% seen once. Germline V CDR1 and CDR2: MNHEY, SVGEGT. V lost 4 bases, J lost 8 bases, and 7 bases stayed unmatched. There are 16 residues in the CDR3. Study findings and constraints: Whether participants received vaccine or placebo, their non-spike TCR breadth was similar. After vaccination, substantial breadth of spike-specific CD8+ and CD4+ responses was reported.

The sample was peripheral blood, taken in a trial of Ad26.COV2.S vaccine versus placebo. This sequence was found in a person between 18 and 60 years old who received the Ad26.COV2.S COVID-19 vaccine or a placebo. The chain combines TRBV6-2 or TRBV6-3 with TRBJ2-1, with TRBD2 identical over 14 bases. The CDR3 loop reads CASSLKTSGGDDEQFF. Written as DNA, the CDR3 is TGTGCCAGCAGTTTGAAGACTAGCGGGGGGGATGATGAGCAGTTCTTC.